The 24 T cell receptor beta chains given below trace back to one sample, sequenced in a study of CD8+ T cells in alopecia areata. As to treatment: oral pan-JAK inhibitor, 5-10 mg twice daily. TCR sequencing used cDNA made by reverse transcription of extracted RNA. The data were produced by immunoSEQ multiplex PCR, yet TCRdb's version contains in-frame clones alone and is incomplete. The sample shows roughly 230,000 clones, over 40% of them seen only once. Sequencing used CD4+ T cells sorted from blood, obtained around week 37, from a patient treated with tofacitinib. Source of these receptors: a human donor with alopecia areata.

V is TRBV30 and J is TRBJ2-3, with D tentatively TRBD1 (6 bases). V lost 7 bases and J lost 0, with 14 bases in between. Germline V gene sequence: CDR1 GTSNPN, CDR2 SVGIG (reference sequence). The CDR3 spans 14 residues. CDR3 protein: CASILRGSTDTQYF. CDR3 sequence (DNA): TGTGCCTCCATTCTGAGGGGGAGCACAGATACGCAGTATTTT.

The chain links TRBV6-1 to TRBJ2-7; perhaps D is TRBD1 or TRBD2 (5 bases each). V was clipped by 6 bases and J by 3 bases, with 18 bases between them. CDR1 and CDR2 (germline): MNHNS, SASEGT. The CDR3 is 15 residues long. CDR3 sequence: CASRVAQGRNYEQYF. CDR3 nucleotide sequence: TGTGCCAGCAGGGTGGCCCAGGGACGGAACTACGAGCAGTACTTC.

The chain couples TRBV13 to TRBJ2-2; no reliable D call. V was shortened by 3 bases and J by 3 bases, with 11 bases between the two germline ends. The CDR3 consists of 15 residues. Germline values: CDR1 PRHDT, CDR2 FYEKMQ (reference sequence). The CDR3 loop is CASSLEGFDTGELFF. CDR3 coding DNA: TGTGCCAGCAGCTTGGAAGGGTTCGACACCGGGGAGCTGTTTTTT.

The chain is built from TRBV27 and TRBJ2-7; TRBD2 aligns across 7 bases. Germline assignment: CDR1 MNHEY and CDR2 SMNVEV (reference sequence). V dropped 3 bases and J dropped 5; count of bases not matched to a gene: 7. CDR3 size: 14 residues. The CDR3 DNA reads TGTGCCAGCAGTTTCGCCGCGGGAGATAACGAGCAGTACTTC. This codes for CASSFAAGDNEQYF.

A few counts support this clone. The V call is TRBV27, the J call TRBJ1-2; D unclear. Germline lookup yields CDR1 MNHEY and CDR2 SMNVEV (reference sequence). The CDR3 covers 12 residues. V lost 5 bases and J lost 8, with 12 bases in between. CDR3 sequence: CASSPGVGGYTF. CDR3 sequence (DNA): TGTGCCAGCAGTCCCGGAGTGGGCGGCTACACCTTC.

V usage is TRBV7-9 and J usage is TRBJ2-3; D is undetermined. Germline loops: CDR1 SEHNR, CDR2 FQNEAQ (reference sequence). Trimming removed 5 bases from V and 8 bases from J, with 11 bases in between. This CDR3 spans 12 amino acids. The CDR3 region is CASSRPGGTQYF. CDR3 coding DNA: TGTGCCAGCAGCCGTCCCGGTGGTACGCAGTATTTT. Full variable domain (outside the CDR3, taken from reference TRBV7-9 and TRBJ2-3): DTGVSQNPRHKITKRGQNVTFRCDPISEHNRLYWYRQTLGQGPEFLTYFQNEAQLEKSRLLSDRFSAERPKGSFSTLEIQRTEQGDSAMYLCASSRPGGTQYFGPGTRLTVL.

This clone was seen more than once but under ten times. The V call is TRBV28, the J call TRBJ1-1; TRBD1 might be the D (6 bases). CDR3 length equals 15 residues. V was trimmed by 5 bases and J by 7 bases, leaving 20 bases between them. The germline CDR1 and CDR2 sequences are MDHEN and SYDVKM. The CDR3 here is CASSETGQLRGEAFF. CDR3 sequence (DNA): TGTGCCAGCAGTGAGACGGGACAACTGAGAGGTGAAGCTTTCTTT.

The V call is TRBV2, the J call TRBJ2-7; 8 positions match TRBD1. This CDR3 spans 13 amino acids. Trimming at V came to 6 bases and at J to 3 bases, leaving 4 bases not matched to a gene. The V gene's germline CDR1 is SNHLY and CDR2 FYNNEI. CDR3 sequence: CASRRDRNYEQYF. The DNA of the CDR3 is TGTGCCAGCAGGAGGGACAGGAACTACGAGCAGTACTTC.

The V gene is TRBV5-1, the J gene TRBJ2-3, with 10 bases aligning to TRBD1. In germline, CDR1 is SGHRS, CDR2 YFSETQ. The length of the CDR3 is 17 residues. The V and J ends lost 3 bases and 4 bases, in that order; junction bases with no gene match: 11. CDR3 nucleotide sequence: TGCGCCAGCAGCTCGGGGAACCGGGACAGGGGATCAGATACGCAGTATTTT. This encodes CASSSGNRDRGSDTQYF.

The gene calls are TRBV5-1 and TRBJ2-7, with D possibly being TRBD2 (6 bases). The germline V and J ends were trimmed by 4 bases and 0 bases, with 11 bases remaining between them. Germline values: CDR1 SGHRS, CDR2 YFSETQ. This CDR3 comprises 14 residues. CDR3 bases: TGCGCCAGCAGCGGCGGGGCGAGCTCCTACGAGCAGTACTTC. Its translation is CASSGGASSYEQYF.

The chain joins TRBV7-8 to TRBJ2-7; 8 nucleotides match TRBD1. Germline V gene data show CDR1 as SGHVS and CDR2 as FQNEAQ. CDR3 size: 16 residues. V lost 1 base and J lost 0; bases outside the gene matches: 5. CDR3 nucleotides: TGTGCCAGCAGCTTAGGGTCGACAGGGGTCTCCTACGAGCAGTACTTC. It specifies CASSLGSTGVSYEQYF.

This clone has just a few counts. The gene calls are TRBV10-3 and TRBJ2-7; D possibly corresponds to TRBD1 (6 bases). Germline lookup yields CDR1 ENHRY and CDR2 SYGVKD. This CDR3 is 15 amino acids long. Deletions cut 7 bases from V and 0 bases from J, with 16 bases between. The CDR3 bases are TGTGCCATCACCCAAACTGACAGGAACTCCTACGAGCAGTACTTC. It codes for CAITQTDRNSYEQYF.

V and J are TRBV5-1 and TRBJ2-1, with 11 bases matching TRBD2. V lost 3 bases and J lost 6; bases outside the gene matches: 14. The V gene's germline CDR1 is SGHRS and CDR2 YFSETQ. The CDR3 sequence is 18 residues long. CDR3 DNA sequence: TGCGCCAGCAGCTCCCGGGTCGAGGTAGCGGGAGGGGGCAATGAGCAGTTCTTC. Encoded protein: CASSSRVEVAGGGNEQFF.

V gene TRBV9 combines with J gene TRBJ1-1; 7 bases map to TRBD1. V was pared by 4 bases and J by 4 bases, with 16 bases of the junction left unmatched. The germline gives CDR1 SGDLS, CDR2 YYNGEE. CDR3 size: 17 residues. This CDR3 is CASSSRPERDRTTEAFF. The CDR3, as DNA: TGTGCCAGCAGCTCCCGACCAGAGCGGGACAGAACCACTGAAGCTTTCTTT.

This clone was observed a handful of times. CDR3 loop: CASSEARLAGDYF. CDR3 bases: TGTGCCAGCAGTGAAGCGAGACTAGCGGGGGACTACTTC. The rearrangement joins TRBV6-1 to TRBJ2-7, with 12 bases lining up with TRBD2. Germline V lookup: CDR1 MNHNS, CDR2 SASEGT. J gave up 13 bases and V 0 bases, and 4 bases lay outside the gene matches. The CDR3 is 13 residues long.

The chain recombines TRBV5-1 with TRBJ2-2, with TRBD2 matching over 10 bases. Germline assignment: CDR1 SGHRS and CDR2 YFSETQ. The length of the CDR3 is 16 residues. Trimming took 3 bases from V and 2 from J; bases not matched to a gene: 4. In DNA, the CDR3 is TGCGCCAGCAGCTCAGGACTAGCGGATAACACCGGGGAGCTGTTTTTT. Residues: CASSSGLADNTGELFF.

The chain couples TRBV29-1 to TRBJ1-1; 8 bases fit TRBD1. Germline-derived CDR1 and CDR2 are SQVTM and ANQGSEA. V shed 6 bases, J shed 11 bases, and the junction held 8 bases outside the gene matches. This CDR3 has 11 amino acids. CDR3 sequence: CSVGQAQLAFF. CDR3 DNA: TGCAGCGTGGGACAGGCCCAGTTGGCTTTCTTT.

This chain connects TRBV7-8 to TRBJ2-7; weak D call: TRBD2 (5 bases). CDR1 and CDR2 (germline): SGHVS, FQNEAQ. This CDR3 is 15 amino acids long. Trimming cost V 4 bases and J 3 bases, with 16 bases left between them. CDR3 sequence: CASSSIILGSYEQYF. CDR3 DNA sequence: TGTGCCAGCAGCTCCATCATTCTGGGGAGCTACGAGCAGTACTTC.

This clone was seen a single time. The chain links TRBV30 to TRBJ2-1, with 9 bases fitting TRBD2. Germline loops: CDR1 GTSNPN, CDR2 SVGIG (reference sequence). The CDR3 sequence is 17 residues long. V shed 2 bases and J 0 bases; nucleotides not matched to a gene: 8. DNA for the CDR3: TGTGCCTGGAGTCTGGTGGTGACTAGCGGCTCCTACAATGAGCAGTTCTTC. It specifies CAWSLVVTSGSYNEQFF.

The chain links TRBV30 to TRBJ1-2; D not resolved. V was clipped by 0 bases and J by 6 bases, with 8 bases between them. The CDR3 has 12 amino acids. Per germline, CDR1 GTSNPN and CDR2 SVGIG (reference sequence). CDR3 DNA sequence: TGTGCCTGGAGTGTTCAAAGGGATGGCTACACCTTC. Translation: CAWSVQRDGYTF.

This clone was detected a few times. The rearrangement uses TRBV11-2 and TRBJ2-4; D call uncertain. V was cut by 4 bases and J by 3 bases, with 13 bases left in between. The CDR3 spans 15 residues. CDR1 is SGHAT, CDR2 FQNNGV, per germline. CDR3 protein: CASSSRGVVKNIQYF. The CDR3 DNA reads as TGTGCCAGCAGCTCCAGAGGTGTGGTCAAAAACATTCAGTACTTC.

The V call is TRBV14, the J call TRBJ2-4, with D perhaps given as TRBD1 or TRBD2 (5 bases each). This CDR3 spans 15 amino acids. V gave up 3 bases and J gave up 6 bases, with 15 bases separating them. The germline V gene has CDR1 SGHDN and CDR2 FVKESK. Here the CDR3 reads CASSQAGTTLNIQYF. Written as DNA, the CDR3 is TGTGCCAGCAGCCAGGCCGGGACCACTTTAAACATTCAGTACTTC.

The chain employs TRBV7-3 and TRBJ1-1; a weak D match, TRBD1 (5 bases). The ends were cut back, 2 bases at V and 0 bases at J, with 7 bases in the middle. CDR1 and CDR2 (germline): SGHTA, FQGTGA. CDR3 length: 14 amino acids. CDR3 bases: TGTGCCAGCAGCTTAGGGGGACTGAACACTGAAGCTTTCTTT. Translated: CASSLGGLNTEAFF. Based on the CDR3 plus reference TRBV7-3 and TRBJ1-1, the full variable domain is GAGVSQTPSNKVTEKGKYVELRCDPISGHTALYWYRQSLGQGPEFLIYFQGTGAADDSGLPNDRFFAVRPEGSVSTLKIQRTERGDSAVYLCASSLGGLNTEAFFGQGTRLTVV.

V is TRBV30 and J is TRBJ1-1, with D maybe TRBD1 (5 bases). This CDR3 region has 13 residues. Germline loops: CDR1 GTSNPN, CDR2 SVGIG (reference sequence). Trimming shortened V by 4 bases and J by 0 bases, and 9 bases separated the two germline ends. In nucleotides, the CDR3 is TGTGCCTGGAACAGACAGATGAACACTGAAGCTTTCTTT. Amino acid sequence: CAWNRQMNTEAFF. The entire variable domain, with the rest obtained from reference TRBV30 and TRBJ1-1, is as follows: SQTIHQWPATLVQPVGSPLSLECTVEGTSNPNLYWYRQAAGRGLQLLFYSVGIGQISSEVPQNLSASRPQDRQFILSSKKLLLSDSGFYLCAWNRQMNTEAFFGQGTRLTVV.